The 2 T cell receptor beta chains given below trace back to one sample, sequenced in a study of cytomegalovirus exposure and HLA in healthy donors. The PCR employed 60 Vbeta primers together with 13 Jbeta primers. Repertoires were generated with immunoSEQ multiplex PCR, while TCRdb's copy carries only in-frame clones and drops some. The sample consists of more than 95,000 clones, 65% to 80% of them appearing once. The sequencing input was PBMCs. The receptor source for this set is a woman aged 60-70 years in good health and CMV-seropositive.

The chain uses TRBV5-1 and TRBJ2-5; 9 nucleotides match TRBD2. Germline values: CDR1 SGHRS, CDR2 YFSETQ. With V trimmed by 4 bases and J by 4 bases, 8 bases remained unmatched. This CDR3 is 15 amino acids long. This CDR3 reads CASSGTSPWRETQYF. Written as DNA, the CDR3 is TGCGCCAGCAGCGGGACTAGCCCGTGGCGAGAGACCCAGTACTTC.

The V and J genes are TRBV9 and TRBJ1-1, with a possible D match to TRBD1 (5 bases). Trimming cost V 3 bases and J 1 base, with 10 bases left between them. The germline V gene has CDR1 SGDLS and CDR2 YYNGEE. The CDR3 totals 14 residues. Here the CDR3 reads CASSAQGGNTEAFF. CDR3 in DNA: TGTGCCAGCAGCGCCCAGGGAGGGAACACTGAAGCTTTCTTT.